The 2 T cell receptor beta chains reported below all come from one sample, sequenced in a study of naive and memory T cell subsets. Their target antigens are unknown. Study-wide results and limits: Especially in CD8 cells, naive repertoires contained a few larger clonotypes, possibly CD45RA-re-expressing memory cells.

The beta constant-region primer was an equimolar mix of two oligonucleotides covering TRBC1 and TRBC2. Four rounds of PCR amplified the ligated cDNA using nested alpha and beta constant-region primers plus SP2. TCRdb ran MiXCR on the UMI-ligation and nested PCR reads and lists one entry per CDR3 protein. Of 90,000 to 120,000 distinct CDR3 sequences listed, more than 12% are singletons. The sequencing sample was made of naive CD8+ T cells from blood. The receptors were sampled from a human donor in good health.

This clonotype was observed once. Since a much larger clone is just one base distant, this may be a read error. The J gene is TRBJ1-1, the V gene TRBV29-1; D ambiguous. Trimming cost V 4 bases and J 0 bases, with 3 bases left between them. This CDR3 comprises 11 residues. Germline CDR1 SQVTM, CDR2 ANQGSEA. The CDR3 coding sequence is TGCAGCGTTGCTATGAACACTGAAGCTTTCTTT. Amino acid sequence: CSVAMNTEAFF. Variable domain in full (rest from reference TRBV29-1 and TRBJ1-1): SAVISQKPSRDICQRGTSLTIQCQVDSQVTMMFWYRQQPGQSLTLIATANQGSEATYESGFVIDKFPISRPNLTFSTLTVSNMSPEDSSIYLCSVAMNTEAFFGQGTRLTVV.

J is TRBJ2-3 and V is TRBV20-1; D unresolved. Germline CDR1 and CDR2: DFQATT and SNEGSKA (reference sequence). This CDR3 spans 13 amino acids. The V and J ends lost 3 bases and 0 bases respectively, with 7 bases between them. CDR3 nucleotides: TGCAGTGCTAGCATTACTAGCACAGATACGCAGTATTTT. Amino acid sequence: CSASITSTDTQYF.